A single sample is the source of the 9 T cell receptor beta chains below, sequenced in a study of T cells in Graves' hyperthyroidism and ophthalmopathy. Amplified TCR beta CDR3 regions came from RNA transcripts. HTBI primers were employed in a first-round RT-PCR of the TCR CDR3. TCRdb reprocessed the multiplex PCR reads via MiXCR and lists one record per CDR3 protein. This sample has 400,000 to 500,000 distinct CDR3 sequences, with 13% to 15% found just once. The sample comprised blood. Receptors were obtained from a woman between 18 and 29 years old with Graves' hyperthyroidism.

CDR3 region: CASSLVSRGLTGGAGETQYF. CDR3 nucleotide sequence: TGTGCCAGCAGTTTGGTTAGCAGGGGTCTGACCGGCGGGGCGGGAGAGACCCAGTACTTC. The rearrangement uses TRBV12-3 or TRBV12-4 and TRBJ2-5; possibly TRBD1 or TRBD2 for D (6 bases each). The CDR3 runs to 20 residues. Deletions cut 3 bases from V and 4 bases from J, with 30 bases between.

This chain uses TRBV7-9 with TRBJ2-2, with a weak D call TRBD1 (7 bases). V was shortened by 6 bases and J by 7 bases, with 12 bases between the two germline ends. The CDR3 loop spans 13 amino acids. Germline lookup yields CDR1 SEHNR and CDR2 FQNEAQ (reference sequence). CDR3 nucleotides: TGTGCCAGCAGGGAGGGGGCTGGCGGGGAGCTGTTTTTT. Protein product: CASREGAGGELFF. Variable domain in full (rest from reference TRBV7-9 and TRBJ2-2): DTGVSQNPRHKITKRGQNVTFRCDPISEHNRLYWYRQTLGQGPEFLTYFQNEAQLEKSRLLSDRFSAERPKGSFSTLEIQRTEQGDSAMYLCASREGAGGELFFGEGSRLTVL.

At least ten counts were recorded for this clonotype. J is TRBJ1-3 and V is TRBV11-3; perhaps TRBD1 as D (6 bases). CDR1 is SGHNT and CDR2 is YENEEA in the germline V gene. Trimming shortened V by 2 bases and J by 0 bases, and 17 bases separated the two germline ends. The CDR3 contains 18 residues. CDR3 region: CASSLLGQKGFSGNTIYF. The CDR3 bases are TGTGCCAGCAGCTTACTCGGACAGAAGGGGTTCTCTGGAAACACCATATATTTT.

The V and J genes are TRBV19 and TRBJ2-2; TRBD1 is a possible D gene (5 bases). Germline assignment: CDR1 LNHDA and CDR2 SQIVND (reference sequence). Trimming took off 7 bases at V and 0 bases at J, with 27 bases between the two ends. The CDR3 is made up of 20 amino acids. The CDR3 bases are TGTGCCAGTACCCCTTTAAGGTCCAGGGAAAGAAAGGCGAACACCGGGGAGCTGTTTTTT. Translation gives CASTPLRSRERKANTGELFF.

This clonotype was picked up many times. J is TRBJ1-2 and V is TRBV5-6; no clear D. Between the trimmed V and J ends, which lost 0 bases and 4 bases, there was a span of 10 bases. Germline-derived CDR1 and CDR2 are SGHDT and YYEEEE. The CDR3 loop spans 14 amino acids. CDR3 sequence reads: CASSLGGYGYGYTF. Written as DNA, the CDR3 is TGTGCCAGCAGCTTGGGGGGTTACGGCTATGGCTACACCTTC.

The CDR3 is CASSVDQGRNGYTF. Written as DNA, the CDR3 is TGTGCCAGCAGCGTTGATCAGGGGCGAAATGGCTACACCTTC. This chain connects TRBV9 to TRBJ1-2; the D gene is possibly TRBD1 (6 bases). The length of the CDR3 is 14 residues. CDR1 is SGDLS, CDR2 YYNGEE, per germline. V was cut by 2 bases and J by 6 bases, with 14 bases left in between.

This clonotype occurred a few times. This chain uses TRBV6-1 with TRBJ2-7; 13 bases agree with TRBD2. CDR3 length: 15 residues. From germline, CDR1 is MNHNS and CDR2 SASEGT. The J segment lost 4 bases and the V segment lost 6 bases, leaving 6 bases of the junction unmatched. CDR3 in DNA: TGTGCCAGCAGAATTAGACTAGCGGGAGGATACGAGCAGTACGTC. Encoded protein: CASRIRLAGGYEQYV.

This clonotype was seen many times. This sequence joins TRBV27 and TRBJ1-2; D is unresolved. V dropped 8 bases and J dropped 1 base, with 8 bases sitting between them. CDR1 MNHEY and CDR2 SMNVEV come from the germline V gene (reference sequence). There are 12 residues in the CDR3. The CDR3 sequence: CASWVFNYGYTF. The CDR3 nucleotides are TGTGCCAGCTGGGTTTTTAACTATGGCTACACCTTC.

The V and J genes are TRBV27 and TRBJ2-1; the D is unclear. Germline V gene data show CDR1 as MNHEY and CDR2 as SMNVEV (reference sequence). The CDR3 spans 15 residues. V was cut by 2 bases and J by 9 bases, with 17 bases left in between. CDR3 residues: CASSLLPDRLSEQFF. In nucleotides, the CDR3 is TGTGCCAGCAGTTTACTCCCGGACCGCCTTAGTGAGCAGTTCTTC.